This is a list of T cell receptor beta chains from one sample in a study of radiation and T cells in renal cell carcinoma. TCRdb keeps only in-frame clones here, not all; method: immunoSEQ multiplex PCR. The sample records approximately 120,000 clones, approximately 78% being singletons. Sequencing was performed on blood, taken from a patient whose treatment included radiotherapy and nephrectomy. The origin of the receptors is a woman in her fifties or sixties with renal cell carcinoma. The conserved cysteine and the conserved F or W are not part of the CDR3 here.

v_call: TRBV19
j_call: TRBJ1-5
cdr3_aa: ASSILLGGGNQPQH

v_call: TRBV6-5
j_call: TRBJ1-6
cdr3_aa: ASSREGGNSPLH

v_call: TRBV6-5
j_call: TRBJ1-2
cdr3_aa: ASSYLGPGGYT

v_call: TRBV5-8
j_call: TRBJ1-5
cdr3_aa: ASREQPQH

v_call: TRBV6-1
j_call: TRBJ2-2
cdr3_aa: ASSVDYTGELF

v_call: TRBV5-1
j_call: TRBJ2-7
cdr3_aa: ASTTGGFSSYEQY

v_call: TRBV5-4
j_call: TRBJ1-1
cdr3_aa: ASSLERTEAF

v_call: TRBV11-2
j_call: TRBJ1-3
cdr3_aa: ASSWGLDSGNTIY

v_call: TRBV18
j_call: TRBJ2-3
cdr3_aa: ASSPSRGTGADTQY

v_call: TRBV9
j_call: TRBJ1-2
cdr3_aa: ASSVGAGGYGYT

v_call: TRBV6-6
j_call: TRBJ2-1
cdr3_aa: ASSYSYGGEYEQF

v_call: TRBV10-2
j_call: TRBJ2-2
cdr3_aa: ASSATSGRTGELF

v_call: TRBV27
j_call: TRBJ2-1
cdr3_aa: ASSFLLAGGLGYNEQF

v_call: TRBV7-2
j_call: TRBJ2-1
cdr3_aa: ASSSSGLASSYNEQF

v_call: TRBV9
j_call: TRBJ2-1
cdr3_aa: ASSVRTEYQSYNEQF

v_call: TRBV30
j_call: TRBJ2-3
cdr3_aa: ACMGLGVMNTQY

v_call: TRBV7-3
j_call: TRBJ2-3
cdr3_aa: ASSSGSSDTQY

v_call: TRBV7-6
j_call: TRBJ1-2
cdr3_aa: ASSQIGTDGYGYT

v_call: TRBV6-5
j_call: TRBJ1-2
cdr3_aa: ASRSGPNYGYT

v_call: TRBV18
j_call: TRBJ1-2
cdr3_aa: ASSPSGNYGYT

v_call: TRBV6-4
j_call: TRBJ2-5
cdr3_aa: ASSDSKPFQETQY

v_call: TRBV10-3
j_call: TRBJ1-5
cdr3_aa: AIRSDGSNQPQH

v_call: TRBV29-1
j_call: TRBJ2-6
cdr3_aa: SVAGTGGAGANVLT

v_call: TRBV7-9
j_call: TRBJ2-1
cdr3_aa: ASGGGSLMTDEQF

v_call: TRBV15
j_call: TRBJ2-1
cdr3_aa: ATSRDLSTRHNEQF

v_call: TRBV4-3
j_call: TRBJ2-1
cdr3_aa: ASSQDEWTYKIYNEQF

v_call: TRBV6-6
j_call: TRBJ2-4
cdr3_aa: ASSGTGGNIQY

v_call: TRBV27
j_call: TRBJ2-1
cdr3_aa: ASTLAGGPKAYNEQF

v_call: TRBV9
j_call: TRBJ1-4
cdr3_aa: ASSARGEENEKLF

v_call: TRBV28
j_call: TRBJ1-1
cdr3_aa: ASSSAGGVNTEAF

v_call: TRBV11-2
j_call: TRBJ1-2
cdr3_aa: ASSLVDPASTYGYT

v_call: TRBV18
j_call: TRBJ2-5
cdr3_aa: ASSPLLQETQY

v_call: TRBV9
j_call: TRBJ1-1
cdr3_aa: ASSLRGTTEAF

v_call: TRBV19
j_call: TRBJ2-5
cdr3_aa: ASSMGLRGAETQY

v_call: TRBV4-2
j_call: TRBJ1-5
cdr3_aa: ASSQDGDSSSNQPQH

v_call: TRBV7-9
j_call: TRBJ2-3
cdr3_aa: ASSLTADTQY

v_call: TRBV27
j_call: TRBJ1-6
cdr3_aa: ATPQREESSYNSPLH

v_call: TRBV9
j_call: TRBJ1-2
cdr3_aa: ASRETGRGYT

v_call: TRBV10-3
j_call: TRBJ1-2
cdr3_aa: AISGQDYGYT

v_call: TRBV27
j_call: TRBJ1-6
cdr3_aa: ASRNRVRDSPLH

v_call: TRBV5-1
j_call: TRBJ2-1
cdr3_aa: ASSLVPGYEQF

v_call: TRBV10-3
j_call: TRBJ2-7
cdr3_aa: AISVQEAYEQY

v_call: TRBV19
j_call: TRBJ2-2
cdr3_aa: ASSLWPNTGELF

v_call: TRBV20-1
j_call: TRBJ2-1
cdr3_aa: SAPRYNEQF

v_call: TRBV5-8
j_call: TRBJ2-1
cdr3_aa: ASSPGTGKSSYNEQF

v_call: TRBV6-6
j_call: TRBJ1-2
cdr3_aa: ASSSYVDLVEDGYT

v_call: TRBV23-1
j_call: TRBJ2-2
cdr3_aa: ASSQWGQVANTGELF

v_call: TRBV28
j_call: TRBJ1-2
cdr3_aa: ASSSRSNYGYT

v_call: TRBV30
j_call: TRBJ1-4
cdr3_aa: AWSPSRKANEKLF

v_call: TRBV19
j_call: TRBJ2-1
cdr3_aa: ASTISGYSYNEQF

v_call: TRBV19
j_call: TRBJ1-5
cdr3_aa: ASSRDYGNQPQH

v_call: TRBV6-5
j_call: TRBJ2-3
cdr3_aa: ASSYSRGTDTQY

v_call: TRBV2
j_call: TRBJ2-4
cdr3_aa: ASEASPGNIQY